Following are 15 T cell receptor beta chains from one sample sequenced in a study of T-cell memory formation after mild COVID-19. TCRdb called the 5' RACE reads again in MiXCR, with one record for every CDR3 protein. The data show more than 300,000 distinct CDR3 sequences, 20% to 25% seen once. The sequenced material came from PBMCs or a T cell subset sorted from them (not recorded which). The receptor set was obtained from a man younger than 35 who had mild COVID-19 (a few samples of this study predate the infection). Cell type and time point are not known.

The V and J genes are TRBV12-3 or TRBV12-4 and TRBJ2-7; no clear D. This CDR3 spans 14 amino acids. Trimming left V 6 bases short and J 0 bases short, with 12 bases between. The CDR3 region has the DNA TGTGCCAGCAGCTCCTTCGGAAGCTCCTACGAGCAGTACTTC. This codes for CASSSFGSSYEQYF.

This clonotype has more than one count but fewer than ten. This chain joins TRBV28 and TRBJ2-4; no definite D call. CDR1 is MDHEN, CDR2 SYDVKM, per germline. V lost 4 bases, J lost 0 bases, and 10 bases lay in between. The CDR3 has 15 amino acids. CDR3 residues: CASSSRTEAKNIQYF. Written as DNA, the CDR3 is TGTGCCAGCAGTTCCCGGACGGAAGCCAAAAACATTCAGTACTTC.

This chain links TRBV6-5 with TRBJ1-1; D is possibly TRBD1 (6 bases). Germline V gene data show CDR1 as MNHEY and CDR2 as SVGAGI. The CDR3 totals 15 residues. V was trimmed by 2 bases and J by 1 base, leaving 11 bases between them. In nucleotides, the CDR3 is TGTGCCAGCAGTTACGCGGACAGCCCGAACACTGAAGCTTTCTTT. This gives the protein CASSYADSPNTEAFF.

The chain joins TRBV25-1 to TRBJ1-6; possibly TRBD1 for D (6 bases). The CDR3 runs 15 residues. V lost 8 bases and J lost 8, with 19 bases in between. CDR1 and CDR2 (germline): MGHDK, SYGVNS. DNA for the CDR3: TGTGCCAGCCCCGAAACCGCAGGGGAGGATTCACCCCTCCACTTT. Translating gives CASPETAGEDSPLHF.

This clonotype was detected ten times or more. The chain is built from TRBV3-1 and TRBJ1-1; 7 nucleotides align to TRBD1. V trimming: 6 bases; J trimming: 5 bases; junction bases outside the gene matches: 3. Germline V gene data show CDR1 as LGHDT and CDR2 as YNNKEL (reference sequence). The length of the CDR3 is 12 residues. The CDR3 spells CASSRQGTEAFF. In nucleotides, the CDR3 is TGTGCCAGCAGTCGACAGGGAACTGAAGCTTTCTTT. Variable domain in full (rest from reference TRBV3-1 and TRBJ1-1): DTAVSQTPKYLVTQMGNDKSIKCEQNLGHDTMYWYKQDSKKFLKIMFSYNNKELIINETVPNRFSPKSPDKAHLNLHINSLELGDSAVYFCASSRQGTEAFFGQGTRLTVV.

V is TRBV5-1 and J is TRBJ1-5; no definite D call. Trimming pared 0 bases from V and 0 bases from J, leaving 7 bases between. The CDR3 sequence is 15 residues long. Germline V gene sequence: CDR1 SGHRS, CDR2 YFSETQ. CDR3: CASSLGDVSNQPQHF. CDR3 DNA sequence: TGCGCCAGCAGCTTGGGTGATGTTAGCAATCAGCCCCAGCATTTT.

V and J are TRBV7-2 and TRBJ2-1; 8 bases align to TRBD2. CDR1 is SGHTA and CDR2 is FQGNSA in the germline V gene. The length of the CDR3 is 16 residues. With V trimmed by 3 bases and J by 0 bases, 4 bases remained unmatched. In DNA form, the CDR3 reads TGTGCCAGCAGCTTCCGAACTAGCGGCTCCTACAATGAGCAGTTCTTC. Its protein is CASSFRTSGSYNEQFF. Full variable domain (remainder filled in from reference TRBV7-2 and TRBJ2-1): GAGVSQSPSNKVTEKGKDVELRCDPISGHTALYWYRQSLGQGLEFLIYFQGNSAPDKSGLPSDRFSAERTGGSVSTLTIQRTQQEDSAVYLCASSFRTSGSYNEQFFGPGTRLTVL.

This rearrangement joins TRBV3-1 to TRBJ2-5; D is uncertain. The V gene's germline CDR1 is LGHDT and CDR2 YNNKEL (reference sequence). This CDR3 has 12 amino acids. V dropped 3 bases and J dropped 9 bases, with 11 bases sitting between them. The CDR3 sequence is CASSQGFGSQYF. The DNA for the CDR3 is TGTGCCAGCAGCCAGGGATTCGGGTCCCAGTACTTC.

There are a few counts of this clonotype. CDR3 loop: CASSPVEDTQYF. Here the CDR3 DNA reads TGTGCCAGCAGCCCCGTAGAAGATACGCAGTATTTT. The gene calls are TRBV7-6 and TRBJ2-3, with D uncertain. The CDR3 contains 12 residues. CDR1 SGHVS and CDR2 FNYEAQ come from the germline V gene. V was shortened by 5 bases and J by 5 bases, with 8 bases between the two germline ends.

As for this clonotype: A read error may account for a junction end that differs from germline. The chain employs TRBV5-1 and TRBJ2-1, with 11 bases lining up with TRBD2. Germline V gene data show CDR1 as SGHRS and CDR2 as YFSETQ. The CDR3 covers 13 residues. This CDR3 is CASRPGLADEKFF. In DNA, the CDR3 is TGCGCCAGCAGACCGGGACTAGCGGATGAGAAGTTCTTC.

The chain is built from TRBV6-2 or TRBV6-3 and TRBJ2-2, with a weak D call TRBD2 (5 bases). The length of the CDR3 is 14 residues. V was cut by 8 bases and J by 1 base, with 11 bases left in between. Germline V gene lookup returns CDR1 MNHEY and CDR2 SVGEGT. This chain's CDR3 is CASGGPRNTGELFF. CDR3 in DNA: TGTGCCAGCGGCGGGCCAAGGAACACCGGGGAGCTGTTTTTT.

The genes are TRBV7-9 and TRBJ1-1; D call uncertain. V lost 1 base and J lost 11, with 11 bases in between. The germline gives CDR1 SEHNR, CDR2 FQNEAQ (reference sequence). The length of the CDR3 is 12 residues. The CDR3 loop reads CASSLVTGKAFF. As DNA, the CDR3 is TGTGCCAGCAGCTTAGTAACTGGGAAGGCTTTCTTT.

The J gene is TRBJ2-1, the V gene TRBV7-3; 9 bases are a match to TRBD1. J lost 7 bases, V lost 4 bases, and 8 bases had no gene match. This CDR3 has 15 amino acids. In germline, CDR1 is SGHTA, CDR2 FQGTGA. In DNA form, the CDR3 reads TGTGCCAGCAGCTCGACAGGGGGTGCTACGAATGAGCAGTTCTTC. This codes for CASSSTGGATNEQFF.

This rearrangement joins TRBV10-3 to TRBJ2-7, with D possibly matching TRBD1 (5 bases). Germline values: CDR1 ENHRY, CDR2 SYGVKD. Trimming removed 0 bases at V and 5 bases at J, with 8 bases between. CDR3 size: 13 residues. In DNA, the CDR3 is TGTGCCATCAGTGAGTCTGCAGGGAACGAGCAGTACGTC. This sequence encodes CAISESAGNEQYV.

This clonotype has just a few counts. The V gene is TRBV15, the J gene TRBJ2-2, with D unresolved. The CDR3 contains 14 residues. The V end was cut by 0 bases, the J end by 6 bases, with 8 bases between. Per germline, CDR1 LNHNV and CDR2 YYDKDF (reference sequence). The DNA of the CDR3 is TGTGCCACCAGCAGAGATCAGGCACCCGGGGAGCTGTTTTTT. Translation gives CATSRDQAPGELFF.